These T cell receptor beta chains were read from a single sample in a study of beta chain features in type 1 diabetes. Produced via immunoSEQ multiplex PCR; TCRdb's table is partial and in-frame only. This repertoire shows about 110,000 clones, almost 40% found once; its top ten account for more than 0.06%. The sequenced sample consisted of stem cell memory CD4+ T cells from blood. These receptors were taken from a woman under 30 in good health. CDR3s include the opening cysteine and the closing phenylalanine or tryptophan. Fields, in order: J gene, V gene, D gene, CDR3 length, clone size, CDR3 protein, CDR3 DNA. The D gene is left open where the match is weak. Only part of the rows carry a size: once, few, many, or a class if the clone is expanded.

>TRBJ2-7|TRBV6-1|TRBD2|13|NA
CASRTSGSYEQYF
TGTGCCAGCAGGACTAGCGGGTCCTACGAGCAGTACTTC
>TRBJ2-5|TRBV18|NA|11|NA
CASSLLETQYF
TGTGCCAGCTCACTACTCGAGACCCAGTACTTC
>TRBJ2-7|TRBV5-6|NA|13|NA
CASSFNRVYEQYF
TGTGCCAGCAGCTTCAACAGGGTCTACGAGCAGTACTTC
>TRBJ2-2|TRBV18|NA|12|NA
CASSREFGELFF
TGTGCCAGCTCACGGGAGTTCGGGGAGCTGTTTTTT
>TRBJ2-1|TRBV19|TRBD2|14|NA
CASTGTSGYNEQFF
TGTGCCAGTACAGGGACTAGCGGTTACAATGAGCAGTTCTTC
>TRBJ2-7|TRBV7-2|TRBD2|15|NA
CASRPGLAEIYEQYF
TGTGCCAGCAGACCGGGACTAGCGGAAATCTACGAGCAGTACTTC
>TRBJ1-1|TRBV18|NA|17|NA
CASSPLPGGKMNTEAFF
TGTGCCAGCTCACCCCTCCCGGGGGGAAAGATGAACACTGAAGCTTTCTTT
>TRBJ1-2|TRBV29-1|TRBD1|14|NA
CSVSKGTGTFGYTF
TGCAGCGTTTCGAAAGGGACAGGGACGTTTGGCTACACCTTC
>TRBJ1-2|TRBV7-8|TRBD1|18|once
CASSLALWTGGLNYGYTF
TGTGCCAGCAGCTTAGCCCTTTGGACAGGGGGGTTGAACTATGGCTACACCTTC
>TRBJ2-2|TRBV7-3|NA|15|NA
CASSLTRDRTGELFF
TGTGCCAGCAGCTTGACCAGGGATCGGACCGGGGAGCTGTTTTTT
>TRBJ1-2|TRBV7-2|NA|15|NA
CASSLGRGANYGYTF
TGTGCCAGCAGCTTAGGACGGGGAGCTAACTATGGCTACACCTTC
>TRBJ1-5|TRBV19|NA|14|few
CASSYSWFNQPQHF
TGTGCCAGTAGTTACTCATGGTTTAATCAGCCCCAGCATTTT
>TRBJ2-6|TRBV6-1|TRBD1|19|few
CASSETSGTALIGANVLTF
TGTGCCAGCAGTGAAACCTCCGGGACAGCCTTAATCGGGGCCAACGTCCTGACTTTC
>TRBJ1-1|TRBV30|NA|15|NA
CAWSGGPGRDTEAFF
TGTGCCTGGAGTGGGGGGCCAGGACGGGACACTGAAGCTTTCTTT
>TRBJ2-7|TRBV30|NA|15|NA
CAWSDTGFLSYEQYF
TGTGCCTGGAGTGATACAGGGTTTCTCTCCTACGAGCAGTACTTC
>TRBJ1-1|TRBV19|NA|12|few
CASSTGRAEAFF
TGTGCCAGTAGTACGGGTCGCGCTGAAGCTTTCTTT
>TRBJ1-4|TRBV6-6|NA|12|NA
CASSYSRDTWVF
TGTGCCAGCAGTTACTCGCGAGACACCTGGGTATTT
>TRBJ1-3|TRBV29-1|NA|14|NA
CSGFTASSGNTIYF
TGCAGCGGATTTACCGCGAGCTCTGGAAACACCATATATTTT
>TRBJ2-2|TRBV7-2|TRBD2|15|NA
CASSKTSGSIGELFF
TGTGCCAGCAGCAAGACTAGCGGGTCCATCGGGGAGCTGTTTTTT
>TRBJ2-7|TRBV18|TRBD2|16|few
CASSPRASGRGNEQYF
TGTGCCAGCTCACCTAGAGCTAGCGGAAGAGGAAACGAGCAGTACTTC
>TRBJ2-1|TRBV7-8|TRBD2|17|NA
CASSLALSGRAAIEQFF
TGTGCCAGCAGCTTAGCGCTCAGCGGGAGGGCCGCGATTGAGCAGTTCTTC
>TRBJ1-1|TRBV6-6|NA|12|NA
CAAGGEDTEAFF
TGTGCCGCCGGAGGGGAAGACACTGAAGCTTTCTTT
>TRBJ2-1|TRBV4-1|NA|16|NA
CASSPRLATSYNEQFF
TGCGCCAGCAGCCCACGACTTGCCACCTCATACAATGAGCAGTTCTTC
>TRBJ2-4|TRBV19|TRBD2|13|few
CASSGLASDIQYF
TGTGCCAGTAGTGGACTAGCATCGGACATTCAGTACTTC
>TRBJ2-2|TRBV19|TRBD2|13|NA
CATSPSGSRELFF
TGTGCCACGAGTCCTAGCGGGAGTCGGGAGCTGTTTTTT
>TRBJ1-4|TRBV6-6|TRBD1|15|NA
CASSSQTGGNEKLFF
TGTGCCAGCAGTTCCCAGACAGGGGGCAATGAAAAACTGTTTTTT
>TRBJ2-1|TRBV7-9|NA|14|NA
CASSLTRGRNEQFF
TGTGCCAGCAGCCTGACCAGGGGTCGCAATGAGCAGTTCTTC
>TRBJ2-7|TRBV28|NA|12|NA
CASSLAGNEQYF
TGTGCCAGCAGTTTGGCCGGGAACGAGCAGTACTTC
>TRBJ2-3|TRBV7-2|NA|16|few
CASSFWGTASTDTQYF
TGTGCCAGCAGCTTCTGGGGCACTGCTAGCACAGATACGCAGTATTTT
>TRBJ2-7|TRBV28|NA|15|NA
CASSLPPSFFYEQYF
TGTGCCAGCAGTTTACCACCTAGTTTTTTCTACGAGCAGTACTTC
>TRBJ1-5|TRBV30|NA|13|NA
CAWEVGRTQPQHF
TGTGCCTGGGAGGTAGGGAGGACTCAGCCCCAGCATTTT
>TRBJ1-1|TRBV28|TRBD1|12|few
CASSRGQGRAFF
TGTGCCAGCAGCCGAGGACAGGGGAGAGCTTTCTTT
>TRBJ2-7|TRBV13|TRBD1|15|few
CASSPKGQGARNAYF
TGTGCCAGCAGCCCCAAGGGACAGGGGGCGAGAAACGCGTACTTC
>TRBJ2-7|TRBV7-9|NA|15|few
CASSLPAGGIYEQYF
TGTGCCAGCAGCTTACCGGCAGGGGGGATCTACGAGCAGTACTTC
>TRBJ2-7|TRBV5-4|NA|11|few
CASSFLHEQYF
TGTGCCAGCAGCTTTCTCCACGAGCAGTACTTC
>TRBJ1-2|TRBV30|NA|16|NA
CAWSKAYRIANYGYTF
TGTGCCTGGAGTAAGGCCTACAGGATAGCTAACTATGGCTACACCTTC
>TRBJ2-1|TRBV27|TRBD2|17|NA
CASSLRTSGKGYNEQFF
TGTGCCAGCAGTCTCCGGACTAGCGGGAAGGGGTACAATGAGCAGTTCTTC
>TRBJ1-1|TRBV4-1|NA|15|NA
CASSQQGRGDTEAFF
TGCGCCAGCAGCCAACAGGGGAGAGGGGACACTGAAGCTTTCTTT
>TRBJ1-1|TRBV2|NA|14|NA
CASSEQGSFSEAFF
TGTGCCAGCAGTGAACAGGGGTCTTTCTCTGAAGCTTTCTTT
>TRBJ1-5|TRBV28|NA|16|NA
CASSLISGVSNQPQHF
TGTGCCAGCAGTTTAATTTCCGGGGTTAGCAATCAGCCCCAGCATTTT
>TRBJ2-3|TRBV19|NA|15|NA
CASSLNAGFTDTQYF
TGTGCCAGTAGTCTAAACGCAGGGTTCACAGATACGCAGTATTTT
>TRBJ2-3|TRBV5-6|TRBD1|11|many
CASSADRVRSF
TGTGCCAGCAGCGCGGACAGGGTTCGGAGTTTT
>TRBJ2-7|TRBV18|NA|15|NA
CASSRRHPLVHEQYF
TGTGCCAGCTCACGCAGACACCCGCTTGTACACGAGCAGTACTTC
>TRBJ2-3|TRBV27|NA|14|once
CASTSLQSTDTQYF
TGTGCCAGCACATCCTTACAAAGCACAGATACGCAGTATTTT
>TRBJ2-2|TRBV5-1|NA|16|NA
CASQRSGTSNTGELFF
TGCGCCAGTCAGCGCTCCGGGACATCGAACACCGGGGAGCTGTTTTTT
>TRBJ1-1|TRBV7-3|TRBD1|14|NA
CASSLTTGATEAFF
TGTGCCAGCAGCTTAACGACAGGGGCGACTGAAGCTTTCTTT
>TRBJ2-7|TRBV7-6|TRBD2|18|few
CASSARTGRLAGGYEQYF
TGTGCCAGCAGCGCCCGGACAGGGAGACTAGCGGGTGGTTACGAGCAGTACTTC
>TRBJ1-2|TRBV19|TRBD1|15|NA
CASSRSDRKGYGYTF
TGTGCCAGTAGCAGATCGGACAGGAAAGGCTATGGCTACACCTTC
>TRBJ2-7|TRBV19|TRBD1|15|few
CASSIAGTGEYEQYF
TGTGCCAGTAGTATCGCCGGGACAGGGGAATACGAGCAGTACTTC
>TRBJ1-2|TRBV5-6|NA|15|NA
CASSLVAAGNYGYTF
TGTGCCAGCAGCTTGGTGGCGGCAGGGAACTATGGCTACACCTTC
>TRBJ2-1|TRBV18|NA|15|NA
CASSPPSRVSNEQFF
TGTGCCAGCTCACCACCGTCCCGGGTTAGCAATGAGCAGTTCTTC
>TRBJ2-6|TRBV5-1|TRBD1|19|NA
CASSGRTGAIYSGANVLTF
TGCGCCAGCAGCGGGCGGACAGGGGCCATTTACTCTGGGGCCAACGTCCTGACTTTC
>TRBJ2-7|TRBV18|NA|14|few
CASSRGAPFYEQYF
TGTGCCAGCTCCAGGGGGGCGCCGTTCTACGAGCAGTACTTC
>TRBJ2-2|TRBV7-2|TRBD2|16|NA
CASSPLAGGTTGELFF
TGTGCCAGCAGCCCACTAGCGGGAGGGACCACCGGGGAGCTGTTTTTT
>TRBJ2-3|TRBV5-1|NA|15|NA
CASSLAPGRTDTQYF
TGCGCCAGCAGCTTGGCTCCAGGGCGCACAGATACGCAGTATTTT
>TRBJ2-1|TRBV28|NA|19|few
CASRRGQGLGSGRHNEQFF
TGTGCCAGCAGGCGGGGACAGGGGCTAGGGAGCGGGAGGCACAATGAGCAGTTCTTC
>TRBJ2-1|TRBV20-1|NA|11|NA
CSAKVRGEQFF
TGCAGTGCTAAGGTCCGAGGGGAGCAGTTCTTC
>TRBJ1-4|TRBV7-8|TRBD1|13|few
CASSPNRGEKLFF
TGTGCCAGCAGCCCAAACAGGGGTGAAAAACTGTTTTTT